The 31 T cell receptor beta chains below were found in one sample sequenced in a study of blood T cell repertoires in COVID-19. TCRdb's table, derived via immunoSEQ multiplex PCR, lists solely in-frame clones and lacks some. This table holds around 41,000 clones, about 88% found once. The material sequenced was peripheral blood. The receptor source for this set is a human donor in a cohort sampled during active COVID-19.

The J gene is TRBJ1-5, the V gene TRBV2; unclear D gene. The CDR3 covers 15 residues. The ends were cut back, 5 bases at V and 6 bases at J, with 17 bases in the middle. Germline V gene sequence: CDR1 SNHLY, CDR2 FYNNEI. This CDR3 reads CASSREKGTAQPQHF. CDR3 coding DNA: TGTGCCAGCAGTAGGGAGAAGGGTACGGCTCAGCCCCAGCATTTT.

The genes are TRBV5-6 and TRBJ1-1; D gene unclear. Trimming took off 0 bases at V and 4 bases at J, with 13 bases between the two ends. The CDR3 contains 15 residues. Per germline, CDR1 SGHDT and CDR2 YYEEEE. The CDR3 region is CASSLVSGGGTEAFF. CDR3 in DNA: TGTGCCAGCAGCTTGGTATCAGGTGGAGGCACTGAAGCTTTCTTT.

The chain links TRBV7-9 to TRBJ1-2; a possible D gene is TRBD1 (6 bases). V lost 3 bases, J lost 8 bases, and 16 bases lay in between. Germline V CDR1 and CDR2: SEHNR, FQNEAQ (reference sequence). This CDR3 has 14 residues. CDR3 coding DNA: TGTGCCAGCAGCTTTAACGACAGGAATCGCGGCTACACCTTC. It translates to CASSFNDRNRGYTF.

This chain connects TRBV2 to TRBJ2-3, with a possible D match to TRBD1 (5 bases). V gave up 5 bases and J gave up 2 bases, with 11 bases separating them. This CDR3 has 14 residues. Germline V gene sequence: CDR1 SNHLY, CDR2 FYNNEI. The CDR3 DNA sequence: TGTGCCAGCAGTTCCGAGGACAACACAGATACGCAGTATTTT. Translation gives CASSSEDNTDTQYF.

V is TRBV7-9 and J is TRBJ1-4; D possibly corresponds to TRBD1 (6 bases). The CDR3 spans 15 residues. Germline CDR1 reads SEHNR; CDR2 reads FQNEAQ (reference sequence). V was pared by 5 bases and J by 0 bases, with 10 bases between. The CDR3, as DNA: TGTGCCAGCAGCCCCCGGACAGCAACTAATGAAAAACTGTTTTTT. Translated, it gives CASSPRTATNEKLFF.

The chain is built from TRBV19 and TRBJ2-1, with 8 bases matching TRBD1. The CDR3 consists of 13 residues. The V gene end was trimmed by 11 bases and the J gene end by 4 bases; junction bases not matched to a gene: 7. CDR1 is LNHDA and CDR2 is SQIVND in the germline V gene (reference sequence). This chain's CDR3 is CAAWDRSYNEQFF. CDR3 DNA: TGTGCCGCCTGGGACAGGAGTTACAATGAGCAGTTCTTC.

The V call is TRBV19, the J call TRBJ1-2; D not resolved. This CDR3 is 12 amino acids long. V was pared by 5 bases and J by 2 bases, with 6 bases between. CDR1 and CDR2 from the germline V gene are LNHDA and SQIVND (reference sequence). The CDR3 is CASSRRNYGYTF. The CDR3 nucleotides read TGTGCCAGTAGTCGCAGAAACTATGGCTACACCTTC. The full variable domain, with the rest looked up from reference TRBV19 and TRBJ1-2, is DGGITQSPKYLFRKEGQNVTLSCEQNLNHDAMYWYRQDPGQGLRLIYYSQIVNDFQKGDIAEGYSVSREKKESFPLTVTSAQKNPTAFYLCASSRRNYGYTFGSGTRLTVV.

The CDR3 DNA reads TGTGCCAGCAGCCAAGACCCCAGGGGGCCATCAGCTAACTATGGCTACACCTTC. The encoded protein is CASSQDPRGPSANYGYTF. The chain links TRBV7-8 to TRBJ1-2; 8 bases are shared with TRBD1. The CDR3 is made up of 18 amino acids. After removal of 5 bases from V and 0 bases from J, the junction contained 14 bases not matched to a gene. Germline CDR1 and CDR2: SGHVS and FQNEAQ. Using reference TRBV7-8 and TRBJ1-2 for the parts outside the CDR3, the full variable domain is GAGVSQSPRYKVAKRGQDVALRCDPISGHVSLFWYQQALGQGPEFLTYFQNEAQLDKSGLPSDRFFAERPEGSVSTLKIQRTQQEDSAVYLCASSQDPRGPSANYGYTFGSGTRLTVV.

This chain connects TRBV19 to TRBJ1-4, with D unresolved. V lost 3 bases and J lost 7, with 12 bases in between. The CDR3 runs to 14 residues. In germline, CDR1 is LNHDA, CDR2 SQIVND (reference sequence). The CDR3 region is CASSIRIGGEKLFF. The CDR3 DNA is TGTGCCAGTAGTATCCGGATTGGAGGTGAAAAACTGTTTTTT.

This clone was detected once. This sequence joins TRBV23-1 and TRBJ2-3; D is perhaps TRBD1 (5 bases). TRBV23-1 is filed as an ORF, its function uncertain. V was shortened by 7 bases and J by 3 bases, with 17 bases between the two germline ends. The CDR3 sequence is 15 residues long. The chain's CDR3 is CASTTVTGGTDTQYF. The CDR3 bases are TGCGCCAGCACTACAGTAACAGGCGGAACAGATACGCAGTATTTT.

This CDR3 reads CASSIPPGGQGTDTQYF. The CDR3 nucleotides are TGTGCCAGTAGTATACCGCCCGGGGGACAGGGGACAGATACGCAGTATTTT. The chain combines TRBV19 with TRBJ2-3, with 10 bases aligning to TRBD1. Germline V gene data show CDR1 as LNHDA and CDR2 as SQIVND (reference sequence). This CDR3 has 17 amino acids. J was trimmed by 3 bases and V by 2 bases; bases with no gene match: 8.

The V call is TRBV10-2, the J call TRBJ2-5; 9 bases agree with TRBD1. Germline V gene data show CDR1 as WSHSY and CDR2 as SAAADI. V was clipped by 6 bases and J by 10 bases; unmatched bases: 18. The CDR3 is 16 amino acids. CDR3 sequence (DNA): TGCGCCAGCAGGTCAGGGGGGGGGACAGGGTCCCTCTACCAGTACTTC. As protein: CASRSGGGTGSLYQYF.

This chain joins TRBV3-1 (or the pseudogene TRBV3-2) and TRBJ2-5, with D possibly matching TRBD2 (5 bases). There are 13 residues in the CDR3. V was pared by 4 bases and J by 5 bases, with 11 bases between. Germline V gene data show CDR1 as LGHDT and CDR2 as YNNKEL (reference sequence). The CDR3 sequence is CASSPGLRETQYF. In DNA, the CDR3 is TGTGCCAGCAGCCCCGGACTCCGGGAGACCCAGTACTTC.

The DNA of the CDR3 is TGTGCCAGCAGCCTTGCCGGGGGAGGTGGCTACACCTTC. As protein: CASSLAGGGGYTF. J is TRBJ1-2 and V is TRBV11-1; maybe TRBD1 (5 bases). The CDR3 loop spans 13 amino acids. V lost 5 bases and J 7 bases, leaving 14 bases between the germline ends. Germline CDR1 reads SGHAT; CDR2 reads FQDESV (reference sequence).

The genes are TRBV18 and TRBJ2-5; D might be TRBD1 (6 bases). V lost 3 bases and J lost 5, with 10 bases in between. CDR1 is KGHSH, CDR2 LQKENI, per germline. This CDR3 is 13 amino acids long. The CDR3 nucleotides are TGTGCCAGCTCACCCGGGCAGGGGGAGACCCAGTACTTC. Its translation: CASSPGQGETQYF.

The chain carries TRBV2 and TRBJ2-5; 7 nucleotides align to TRBD1. From germline, CDR1 is SNHLY and CDR2 FYNNEI. Germline trimming cut 5 bases from V and 2 bases from J; bases unmatched to any gene: 5. The CDR3 runs 14 residues. The CDR3 coding sequence is TGTGCCAGCAGTTCCGGGACAGCACAAGAGACCCAGTACTTC. The encoded protein is CASSSGTAQETQYF. The full variable domain, rest sourced from reference TRBV2 and TRBJ2-5, is EPEVTQTPSHQVTQMGQEVILRCVPISNHLYFYWYRQILGQKVEFLVSFYNNEISEKSEIFDDQFSVERPDGSNFTLKIRSTKLEDSAMYFCASSSGTAQETQYFGPGTRLLVL.

This chain connects TRBV12-3 or TRBV12-4 to TRBJ2-4; tentatively, D is TRBD1 (6 bases). The CDR3 runs 13 residues. Deletions cut 6 bases from V and 5 bases from J, with 11 bases between. CDR3 region: CASSTPGENIQYF. The CDR3 nucleotides read TGTGCCAGCAGCACCCCAGGGGAAAACATTCAGTACTTC.

Points on this clone: A read error may account for a junction end that differs from germline. V is TRBV5-4 and J is TRBJ2-7; possibly TRBD2 for D (5 bases). This CDR3 contains 14 residues. CDR1 SGHNT and CDR2 YYREEE come from the germline V gene (reference sequence). CDR3 sequence reads: CASSFGLPGSVFDF. Here the CDR3 DNA reads TGTGCCAGCAGCTTTGGACTCCCGGGGAGCGTTTTCGACTTC.

This clone has more than one count but fewer than ten. This chain joins TRBV19 and TRBJ2-3; 9 bases match TRBD1. The V and J ends lost 8 bases and 2 bases, in that order; junction bases with no gene match: 5. This CDR3 comprises 14 residues. Germline CDR1 LNHDA, CDR2 SQIVND (reference sequence). DNA for the CDR3: TGTGCCAGTGGAGACAGGGGGTCCACAGATACGCAGTATTTT. Encoded protein: CASGDRGSTDTQYF.

V gene TRBV6-2 or TRBV6-3 combines with J gene TRBJ1-2, with TRBD1 matching 9 bases. CDR1 and CDR2 (germline): MNHEY, SVGEGT. CDR3 length: 16 amino acids. Losses at the gene ends were 6 bases for V and 6 bases for J; bases not matched to a gene: 14. CDR3 nucleotides: TGTGCCAGCAGCCCTAGCCAAGGACAGGGGAAGAATGGCTACACCTTC. Its protein product is CASSPSQGQGKNGYTF.

The genes are TRBV7-9 and TRBJ1-4; D might be TRBD1 (6 bases). Germline assignment: CDR1 SEHNR and CDR2 FQNEAQ (reference sequence). Trimming pared 1 base from V and 12 bases from J, leaving 18 bases between. This CDR3 comprises 15 residues. The CDR3 nucleotides are TGTGCCAGCAGCTTAGTGGGGGTAACAGGGAAGGAACTGTTTTTT. Encoded protein: CASSLVGVTGKELFF.

The rearrangement joins TRBV19 to TRBJ1-1; possibly TRBD1 for D (6 bases). V lost 3 bases and J 4 bases, leaving 15 bases between the germline ends. The CDR3 sequence is 15 residues long. The germline gives CDR1 LNHDA, CDR2 SQIVND (reference sequence). CDR3 nucleotide sequence: TGTGCCAGTAGTATTCTCGAACAGGGCATCACTGAAGCTTTCTTT. Its translation is CASSILEQGITEAFF.

The chain uses TRBV11-2 and TRBJ2-7; the match to TRBD1 covers 7 bases. The CDR3 runs to 14 residues. V was pared by 5 bases and J by 2 bases, with 6 bases of the junction left unmatched. Germline CDR1 is SGHAT and CDR2 is FQNNGV. CDR3 bases: TGTGCCAGCAGCGTAGGGGACAGACCCTACGAGCAGTACTTC. The encoded protein is CASSVGDRPYEQYF.

CDR3 bases: TGCGCCAGCAGTGAGTACAGGGCCGGTTCACCCCTCCACTTT. This sequence encodes CASSEYRAGSPLHF. This chain connects TRBV10-2 to TRBJ1-6; a weak D match, TRBD1 (6 bases). Germline lookup yields CDR1 WSHSY and CDR2 SAAADI. The V gene lost 1 base and the J gene lost 9 bases, with 10 bases spanning the gap. The CDR3 runs 14 residues.

The V gene is TRBV7-9, the J gene TRBJ2-3; unclear D gene. Per the germline V gene, CDR1 is SEHNR and CDR2 is FQNEAQ (reference sequence). The CDR3 is 14 residues long. The ends were cut back, 1 base at V and 2 bases at J, with 7 bases in the middle. CDR3 in DNA: TGTGCCAGCAGCTTAGGAGAGTACACAGATACGCAGTATTTT. Amino acids: CASSLGEYTDTQYF.

This sequence joins TRBV2 and TRBJ2-7; 10 bases match TRBD2. The CDR3 totals 14 residues. CDR1 is SNHLY, CDR2 FYNNEI, per germline. V lost 10 bases and J lost 4; bases outside the gene matches: 10. The CDR3 loop reads CATKGASGGYEQYF. As DNA, the CDR3 is TGTGCCACCAAAGGCGCTAGCGGGGGTTACGAGCAGTACTTC.

The gene calls are TRBV18 and TRBJ2-5; possible D gene TRBD1, 6 bases. Germline lookup yields CDR1 KGHSH and CDR2 LQKENI. The V and J ends lost 8 bases and 5 bases respectively, with 15 bases between them. The CDR3 length is 13 residues. The CDR3 DNA follows: TGTGCCAGCGCGAACCGGGACAAGGAGACCCAGTACTTC. Translation: CASANRDKETQYF.

The genes are TRBV2 and TRBJ1-4, with 9 bases matching TRBD1. The CDR3 is made up of 12 amino acids. Looked up from germline, CDR1 is SNHLY and CDR2 is FYNNEI. Trimming removed 9 bases from V and 7 bases from J; junction bases left unmatched: 3. The DNA of the CDR3 is TGTGCCAGTGACAGGGGGGGTGAAAAACTGTTTTTT. This codes for CASDRGGEKLFF.

The rearrangement joins TRBV6-5 to TRBJ2-5; D remains ambiguous. The CDR3 length is 12 residues. From germline, CDR1 is MNHEY and CDR2 SVGAGI. The V end was cut by 11 bases, the J end by 7 bases, with 17 bases between. In nucleotides, the CDR3 is TGTGCCGCCCGAGGATCCGTCGGGACCCAGTACTTC. Its translation: CAARGSVGTQYF.

The rearrangement uses TRBV12-5 and TRBJ1-2; the D gene is possibly TRBD1 (6 bases). V was clipped by 6 bases and J by 9 bases, with 17 bases between them. The CDR3 is 13 amino acids. Germline V gene data show CDR1 as LGHNT and CDR2 as FRNRAP. The CDR3 loop reads CASGRTDGGRYTF. For the CDR3, the DNA is TGTGCTAGTGGCCGGACGGACGGGGGGCGCTACACCTTC. Based on the CDR3 plus reference TRBV12-5 and TRBJ1-2, the full variable domain is DARVTQTPRHKVTEMGQEVTMRCQPILGHNTVFWYRQTMMQGLELLAYFRNRAPLDDSGMPKDRFSAEMPDATLATLKIQPSEPRDSAVYFCASGRTDGGRYTFGSGTRLTVV.

The genes are TRBV5-4 and TRBJ2-5; the D gene is possibly TRBD2 (5 bases). The germline V gene encodes CDR1 SGHNT and CDR2 YYREEE (reference sequence). The CDR3 sequence is 15 residues long. V was shortened by 0 bases and J by 4 bases, with 13 bases between the two germline ends. The CDR3 nucleotides are TGTGCCAGCAGCTTGGCTAGCAGGATCGGAGAGACCCAGTACTTC. Amino acids: CASSLASRIGETQYF.